A single T cell receptor (beta chain) is shown here with its context. Its antigen is as yet unknown. These data are taken from a study of cytomegalovirus exposure and HLA in healthy donors. Findings and limits, study-wide: The study labeled 180 or so TCR beta chains cytomegalovirus-associated. One later analysis, an examination of the 120 or so validation repertoires, found that first-cohort TCR clusters tended to co-occur in them. Among the CMV-associated chains, three were confirmed in vitro as specific for CMV antigens. Reportedly, cytomegalovirus status was diagnosed with high sensitivity and specificity.

Germline V gene sequence: CDR1 SNHLY, CDR2 FYNNEI. V lost 6 bases and J 7 bases, leaving 13 bases between the germline ends. The CDR3 contains 13 residues. The protocol was immunoSEQ multiplex PCR, while the TCRdb copy is restricted to in-frame clones and leaves out a portion. The sample has 150,000 to 200,000 clones; approximately 89% are singletons. This sequence originates from a man younger than 30 in good health and CMV-seropositive. Sequenced: PBMCs. The chain couples TRBV2 to TRBJ1-5, with D unclear. CDR3 DNA sequence: TGTGCCAGCAGCACGCGGGGAATACAGCCCCAGCATTTT. It is translated as CASSTRGIQPQHF. The entire variable domain, with the rest obtained from reference TRBV2 and TRBJ1-5, is as follows: EPEVTQTPSHQVTQMGQEVILRCVPISNHLYFYWYRQILGQKVEFLVSFYNNEISEKSEIFDDQFSVERPDGSNFTLKIRSTKLEDSAMYFCASSTRGIQPQHFGDGTRLSIL.